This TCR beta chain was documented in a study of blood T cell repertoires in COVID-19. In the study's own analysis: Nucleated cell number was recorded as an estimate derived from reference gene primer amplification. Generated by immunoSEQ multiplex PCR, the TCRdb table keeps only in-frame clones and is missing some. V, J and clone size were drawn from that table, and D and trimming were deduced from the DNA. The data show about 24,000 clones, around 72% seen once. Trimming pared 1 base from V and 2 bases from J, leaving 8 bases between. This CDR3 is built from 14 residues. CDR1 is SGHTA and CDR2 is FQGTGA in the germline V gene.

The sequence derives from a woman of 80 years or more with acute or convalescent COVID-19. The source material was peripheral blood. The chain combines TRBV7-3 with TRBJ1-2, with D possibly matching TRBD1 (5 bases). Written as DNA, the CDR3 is TGTGCCAGCAGCTTAAACGCAGGGAACTATGGCTACACCTTC. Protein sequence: CASSLNAGNYGYTF.